The clone carrying this T cell receptor beta chain qualifies as medium-sized. Antigen: not known. Specified time point: sample taken at primary tumor resection. Donors were roughly 70 untreated early-stage non-small cell lung cancer patients. Trimming took off 3 bases at V and 0 bases at J, with 8 bases between the two ends. This CDR3 comprises 14 residues. The germline gives CDR1 MDHEN, CDR2 SYDVKM. The data were obtained in a study of spatial heterogeneity in lung cancer. Study in general: More beta-chain than alpha-chain sequences were consistently detected. Study outcomes and limitations: Tumors with more nonsynonymous mutations had more expanded intratumoral alpha and beta TCRs.

Individual TCR cDNA molecules each bore their own unique molecular identifier. In TCRdb, the 5' RACE reads were re-called with MiXCR into one record per CDR3 protein. The table shows 2,500 to 3,000 distinct CDR3 sequences, with around 6% occurring only once. The sequence was collected from a male donor with early-stage non-small cell lung cancer. The V call is TRBV28, the J call TRBJ1-2; D is ambiguous. The specimen comprised lung tumor tissue, sampled at surgery. CDR3 loop: CASSLGVSNYGYTF. The CDR3 DNA reads as TGTGCCAGCAGTTTGGGAGTATCTAACTATGGCTACACCTTC.